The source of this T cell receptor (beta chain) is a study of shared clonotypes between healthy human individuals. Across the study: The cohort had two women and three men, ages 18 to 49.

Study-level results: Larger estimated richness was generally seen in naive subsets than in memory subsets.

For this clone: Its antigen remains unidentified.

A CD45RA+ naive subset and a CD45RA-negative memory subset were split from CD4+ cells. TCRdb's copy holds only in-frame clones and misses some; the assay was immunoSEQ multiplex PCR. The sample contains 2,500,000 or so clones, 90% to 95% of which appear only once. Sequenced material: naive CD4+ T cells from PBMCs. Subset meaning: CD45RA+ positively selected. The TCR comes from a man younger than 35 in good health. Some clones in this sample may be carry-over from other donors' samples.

The CDR3 here is CASSPNGRVMETQYF. In DNA form, the CDR3 reads TGTGCCAGCAGCCCCAACGGCAGGGTCATGGAGACCCAGTACTTC. The chain carries TRBV7-3 and TRBJ2-5, with a possible D match to TRBD1 (5 bases). Between the trimmed V and J ends, which lost 5 bases and 5 bases, there was a span of 18 bases. CDR3 length equals 15 residues. The germline V gene has CDR1 SGHTA and CDR2 FQGTGA.